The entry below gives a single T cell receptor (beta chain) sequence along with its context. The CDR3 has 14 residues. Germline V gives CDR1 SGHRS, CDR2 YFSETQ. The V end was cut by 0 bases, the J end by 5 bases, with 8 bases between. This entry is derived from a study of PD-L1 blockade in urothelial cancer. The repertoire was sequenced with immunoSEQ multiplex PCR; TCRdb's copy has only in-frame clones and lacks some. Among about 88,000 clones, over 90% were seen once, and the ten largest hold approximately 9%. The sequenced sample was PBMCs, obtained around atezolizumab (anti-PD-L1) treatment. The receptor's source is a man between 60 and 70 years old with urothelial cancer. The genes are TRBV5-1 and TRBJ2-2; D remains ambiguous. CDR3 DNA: TGCGCCAGCAGCTTGGACCTAGGAACCGGGGAGCTGTTTTTT. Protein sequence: CASSLDLGTGELFF.